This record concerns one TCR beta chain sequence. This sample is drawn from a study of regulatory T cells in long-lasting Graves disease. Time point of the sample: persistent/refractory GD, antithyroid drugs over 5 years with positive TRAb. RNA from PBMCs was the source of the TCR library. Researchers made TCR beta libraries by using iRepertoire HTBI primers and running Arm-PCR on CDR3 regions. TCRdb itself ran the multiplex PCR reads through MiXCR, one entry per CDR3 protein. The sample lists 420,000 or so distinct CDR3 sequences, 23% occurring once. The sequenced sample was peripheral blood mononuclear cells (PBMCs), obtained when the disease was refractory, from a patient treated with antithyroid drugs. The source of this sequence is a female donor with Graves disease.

CDR3 nucleotide sequence: TGTGCCAGTAGCAACTGGGGACAGGATTTTTCACCGTCGAATTCACCCCTCCACTTT. Translation gives CASSNWGQDFSPSNSPLHF. The chain carries TRBV19 and TRBJ1-6; 8 nucleotides align to TRBD1. CDR3 length equals 19 residues. Germline V CDR1 and CDR2: LNHDA, SQIVND (reference sequence). J gave up 7 bases and V 6 bases, and 20 bases lay outside the gene matches.